The 20 T cell receptor beta chains below all came from one sample that was sequenced in a study of blood T cell repertoires in COVID-19. Generated by immunoSEQ multiplex PCR, the TCRdb table keeps only in-frame clones and is missing some. The sample carries approximately 270,000 clones, about 87% recorded once. The sample was peripheral blood. All receptors come from a young woman with COVID-19, enrolled during active disease.

Remarks on this clone: Other DNA sequences in the same sample also yield this CDR3. The rearrangement links TRBV5-4 to TRBJ2-5, with D perhaps matching TRBD2 (6 bases). Trimming took off 0 bases at V and 2 bases at J, with 8 bases between the two ends. The CDR3 is made up of 14 amino acids. The germline CDR1 and CDR2 sequences are SGHNT and YYREEE (reference sequence). CDR3 loop: CASSLAGVQETQYF. CDR3 DNA: TGTGCCAGCAGCTTGGCGGGGGTACAAGAGACCCAGTACTTC. Full variable domain (outside the CDR3, taken from reference TRBV5-4 and TRBJ2-5): ETGVTQSPTHLIKTRGQQVTLRCSSQSGHNTVSWYQQALGQGPQFIFQYYREEENGRGNFPPRFSGLQFPNYSSELNVNALELDDSALYLCASSLAGVQETQYFGPGTRLLVL.

The chain combines TRBV6-5 with TRBJ1-5; D not certain. The CDR3 has 15 amino acids. Germline V gene sequence: CDR1 MNHEY, CDR2 SVGAGI. Trimming took off 3 bases at V and 1 base at J, with 10 bases between the two ends. CDR3 residues: CASSYDSLSNQPQHF. The CDR3 nucleotides are TGTGCCAGCAGTTATGACTCGTTAAGCAATCAGCCCCAGCATTTT.

The V and J genes are TRBV30 and TRBJ2-5; 8 bases are shared with TRBD1. The junction had 6 bases not matched to a gene; V was cut back by 4 bases and J by 5 bases. This CDR3 region has 13 residues. Per the germline V gene, CDR1 is GTSNPN and CDR2 is SVGIG (reference sequence). CDR3 protein: CAWTQGAVETQYF. The CDR3 DNA follows: TGTGCCTGGACCCAGGGGGCGGTGGAGACCCAGTACTTC.

The chain carries TRBV27 and TRBJ2-2; 10 positions agree with TRBD2. Germline V gives CDR1 MNHEY, CDR2 SMNVEV (reference sequence). V lost 2 bases and J lost 9; bases outside the gene matches: 6. This CDR3 region has 15 residues. The CDR3 here is CASSLSGGALRELFF. CDR3 nucleotides: TGTGCCAGCAGTTTAAGCGGGGGGGCTCTCCGGGAGCTGTTTTTT.

CDR3 sequence (DNA): TGTGCCAGCCTGGGACAAACCAGCACAGATACGCAGTATTTT. Protein: CASLGQTSTDTQYF. The V gene is TRBV6-5, the J gene TRBJ2-3, with D perhaps TRBD1 (6 bases). CDR3 length: 14 residues. Germline CDR1 and CDR2: MNHEY and SVGAGI. V was pared by 8 bases and J by 0 bases, with 12 bases between.

The chain uses TRBV6-5 and TRBJ2-7; possible D gene TRBD2, 6 bases. The germline CDR1 and CDR2 sequences are MNHEY and SVGAGI. The CDR3 runs to 14 residues. The germline V and J ends were trimmed by 6 bases and 5 bases, with 17 bases remaining between them. In DNA, the CDR3 is TGTGCCAGCAGACCCTTGCCGACTAGTCACGAGCAGTACTTC. Its protein product is CASRPLPTSHEQYF.

The rearrangement uses TRBV5-1 and TRBJ2-1; 8 positions match TRBD2. Germline V gene lookup returns CDR1 SGHRS and CDR2 YFSETQ. The CDR3 consists of 19 residues. V dropped 2 bases and J dropped 5; count of bases not matched to a gene: 18. CDR3 DNA sequence: TGCGCCAGCAGCTTTTTGAATACCCGATTTAGCGGGGAGAACAATGAGCAGTTCTTC. This codes for CASSFLNTRFSGENNEQFF.

The chain has TRBV11-3 and TRBJ2-1; 10 bases match TRBD2. CDR3 length: 17 residues. Germline V gene sequence: CDR1 SGHNT, CDR2 YENEEA. V was pared by 1 base and J by 2 bases, with 5 bases of the junction left unmatched. The CDR3 nucleotides read TGTGCCAGCAGCTTAGGGGGGACTAGCGAAGCCTACAATGAGCAGTTCTTC. The encoded protein is CASSLGGTSEAYNEQFF.

The rearrangement uses TRBV7-2 and TRBJ1-2, with D hard to call. CDR3 length: 14 amino acids. Trimming removed 1 base from V and 4 bases from J, with 10 bases in between. Germline loops: CDR1 SGHTA, CDR2 FQGNSA. CDR3 protein: CASSLDDTAYGYTF. CDR3 nucleotides: TGTGCCAGCAGCTTAGATGACACGGCCTATGGCTACACCTTC.

This chain links TRBV19 with TRBJ2-3; 12 nucleotides align to TRBD2. Unmatched junction bases numbered 7, after V lost 6 bases and J lost 3 bases. The germline V gene encodes CDR1 LNHDA and CDR2 SQIVND (reference sequence). The CDR3 consists of 16 residues. The CDR3 protein is CASRKMTSGSTDTQYF. The CDR3 region has the DNA TGTGCCAGTAGAAAAATGACTAGCGGGAGTACAGATACGCAGTATTTT.

Only one count was recorded for this clone. The V and J genes are TRBV6-5 and TRBJ1-3; D unclear. The CDR3 is 16 amino acids. Trimming removed 2 bases from V and 0 bases from J, with 11 bases in between. Germline values: CDR1 MNHEY, CDR2 SVGAGI. CDR3 coding DNA: TGTGCCAGCAGTTACGGCTCAGCGCCCTCTGGAAACACCATATATTTT. As protein: CASSYGSAPSGNTIYF.

Only a few counts were recorded for this clone. V usage is TRBV10-1 and J usage is TRBJ2-7; possibly TRBD2 for D (5 bases). Trimming removed 5 bases at V and 3 bases at J, with 20 bases between. Germline values: CDR1 WNHNN, CDR2 SYGVQD (reference sequence). This CDR3 comprises 16 residues. The CDR3 nucleotides are TGCGCCAGCAGTCCTCGGATGCTCCTCGGGGACTACGAGCAGTACGTC. It codes for CASSPRMLLGDYEQYV.

This chain links TRBV7-2 with TRBJ1-2; TRBD1 is a possible D gene (5 bases). Trimming cost V 0 bases and J 6 bases, with 11 bases left between them. The CDR3 extends over 14 amino acids. Germline loops: CDR1 SGHTA, CDR2 FQGNSA. The DNA of the CDR3 is TGTGCCAGCAGCTTAGCAGGCAGGGTGGATGGCTACACCTTC. Its translation: CASSLAGRVDGYTF.

The V and J genes are TRBV7-2 and TRBJ2-3, with 9 bases lining up with TRBD2. After removal of 4 bases from V and 9 bases from J, the junction contained 14 bases not matched to a gene. CDR3 length: 16 amino acids. Germline CDR1 is SGHTA and CDR2 is FQGNSA. CDR3 region: CASSSRTSVRFNTQYF. The DNA of the CDR3 is TGTGCCAGCAGCTCACGGACTAGCGTGCGGTTTAACACGCAGTATTTT.

The genes are TRBV19 and TRBJ1-1; TRBD1 matches at 7 bases. The CDR3 sequence is 14 residues long. Per germline, CDR1 LNHDA and CDR2 SQIVND (reference sequence). With V trimmed by 5 bases and J by 1 base, 4 bases remained unmatched. The CDR3 reads CASSVQGRNTEAFF. CDR3 bases: TGTGCCAGTAGTGTACAGGGGCGGAACACTGAAGCTTTCTTT.

This clone was counted once. The chain uses TRBV2 and TRBJ1-2; tentatively, D is TRBD1 (6 bases). Germline V gives CDR1 SNHLY, CDR2 FYNNEI. Trimming removed 5 bases from V and 4 bases from J, with 11 bases in between. The CDR3 runs 13 residues. CDR3 DNA sequence: TGTGCCAGCAGTAAAGGACAGCTCTATGGCTACACCTTC. Residues: CASSKGQLYGYTF.

V is TRBV7-8 and J is TRBJ2-3, with D unclear. CDR3 length: 16 amino acids. CDR1 and CDR2 (germline): SGHVS, FQNEAQ. V lost 0 bases, J lost 4 bases, and 14 bases lay in between. The CDR3 DNA reads TGTGCCAGCAGCTTAGCGGGTCCCTCAGGTCCAGATACGCAGTATTTT. Protein: CASSLAGPSGPDTQYF. Together with reference TRBV7-8 and TRBJ2-3, the CDR3 gives the full variable domain: GAGVSQSPRYKVAKRGQDVALRCDPISGHVSLFWYQQALGQGPEFLTYFQNEAQLDKSGLPSDRFFAERPEGSVSTLKIQRTQQEDSAVYLCASSLAGPSGPDTQYFGPGTRLTVL.

V usage is TRBV6-2 or TRBV6-3 and J usage is TRBJ2-7, with 10 nucleotides matching TRBD1. CDR1 and CDR2 from the germline V gene are MNHEY and SVGEGT. The CDR3 has 19 amino acids. Losses at the gene ends were 2 bases for V and 2 bases for J; bases not matched to a gene: 15. The CDR3 spells CASSYHGLTRDRGPYEQYV. CDR3 nucleotide sequence: TGTGCCAGCAGTTACCACGGACTCACCCGGGACAGGGGCCCCTACGAGCAGTACGTC.

This clone was seen only once. CDR3 sequence: CASSQDVLYEQYF. In nucleotides, the CDR3 is TGTGCCAGCAGCCAAGATGTCCTCTACGAGCAGTACTTC. This rearrangement joins TRBV3-1 (or the pseudogene TRBV3-2) to TRBJ2-7; D call uncertain. The V gene lost 0 bases and the J gene lost 3 bases, with 6 bases spanning the gap. CDR1 and CDR2 (germline): LGHDT, YNNKEL (reference sequence). The CDR3 is 13 amino acids.

This rearrangement joins TRBV6-6 to TRBJ1-6; D call uncertain. The germline gives CDR1 MNHNY, CDR2 SVGAGI (reference sequence). V was clipped by 6 bases and J by 12 bases, with 9 bases between them. The CDR3 sequence is 11 residues long. The CDR3 loop reads CASSPGVPLHF. CDR3 coding DNA: TGTGCCAGCAGCCCCGGGGTACCCCTCCACTTT.